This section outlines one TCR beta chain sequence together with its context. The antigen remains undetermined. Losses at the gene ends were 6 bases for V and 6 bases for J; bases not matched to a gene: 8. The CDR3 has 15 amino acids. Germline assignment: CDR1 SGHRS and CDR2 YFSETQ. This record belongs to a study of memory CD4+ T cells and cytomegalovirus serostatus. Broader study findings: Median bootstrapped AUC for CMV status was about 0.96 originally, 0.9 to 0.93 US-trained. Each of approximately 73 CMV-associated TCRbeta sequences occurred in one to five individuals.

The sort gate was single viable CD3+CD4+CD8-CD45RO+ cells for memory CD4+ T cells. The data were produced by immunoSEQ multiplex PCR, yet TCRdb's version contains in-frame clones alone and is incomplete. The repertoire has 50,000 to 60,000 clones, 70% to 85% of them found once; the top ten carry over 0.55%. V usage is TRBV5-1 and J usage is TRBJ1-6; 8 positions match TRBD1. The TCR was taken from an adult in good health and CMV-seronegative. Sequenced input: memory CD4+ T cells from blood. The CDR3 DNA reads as TGCGCCAGCAACGATAGAGGACAGGGTAATTCACCCCTCCACTTT. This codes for CASNDRGQGNSPLHF.